This TCR beta chain was observed in a study of tumor-infiltrating lymphocytes in primary liver carcinoma. Background on the study: Subjects consisted of male and female patients aged 30 to 69 years. The study reported T1-T3 N0M0 tumors spanning 4.2 to 10 cm. Study conclusions and caveats: Relative to blood, tumors carried a significantly larger fraction of the repertoire in their top 250 clones (p = 0.039).

Out of unsorted whole blood came the blood RNA, and germline DNA was extracted as well. Before any surgery took place, 3 to 4.5 milliliters of peripheral blood were collected. V was clipped by 3 bases and J by 9 bases, with 9 bases between them. The CDR3 is 13 residues long. Germline V lookup: CDR1 ENHRY, CDR2 SYGVKD. This clonotype was detected many times. Its antigen is unidentified. The researchers produced TCR beta cDNA from around 500 ng total RNA with a constant-region primer. ARM-PCR was slightly modified, and three nested multiplex PCR rounds with it gave rise to the TCR beta libraries. For approximately 11 cycles apiece, the opening two PCR rounds ran with TRBV1-TRBV30 forward primers and a C-beta reverse primer. TCRdb ran MiXCR on the multiplex PCR reads and lists one entry per CDR3 protein. The sample consists of 300,000 to 350,000 distinct CDR3 sequences, 65% of them appearing once.

The sequence derives from a man aged 35-49 years with primary liver carcinoma and hepatitis B virus infection. The chain uses TRBV10-3 and TRBJ1-6, with no clear D. Sequencing used peripheral blood. The CDR3 reads CAISDAGLSPLHF. CDR3 nucleotide sequence: TGTGCCATCAGTGACGCCGGGCTTTCACCCCTCCACTTT.